Sequencing of this T cell receptor (beta chain) was carried out in a study of T cells in Graves' hyperthyroidism and ophthalmopathy. Amplified TCR beta CDR3 regions came from RNA transcripts. The HTBI primer set drove a first-round RT-PCR of the TCR CDR3. A single record per CDR3 protein comes from TCRdb applying MiXCR to the multiplex PCR reads. This sample carries roughly 600,000 distinct CDR3 sequences, around 13% of them seen once, and the ten largest clones take roughly an eighth. This clonotype was seen ten or more times. Lactation, pregnancy, other autoimmune disease or uncontrolled infection excluded patients. V was cut by 6 bases and J by 2 bases, with 13 bases left in between. The CDR3 runs 14 residues. Germline values: CDR1 KGHSH, CDR2 LQKENI.

The specimen sequenced was blood. The rearrangement links TRBV18 to TRBJ1-1; D possibly corresponds to TRBD1 (5 bases). The clonotype comes from a woman aged 45-60 years with Graves' ophthalmopathy. In nucleotides, the CDR3 is TGTGCCAGCTCGGACTATGGGGCAAACACTGAAGCTTTCTTT. Amino acid sequence: CASSDYGANTEAFF.